This TCR beta chain derives from a study of monozygotic twins with inflammatory bowel disease. The germline V gene has CDR1 MNHEY and CDR2 SVGEGT. The length of the CDR3 is 13 residues. Researchers put TCRalpha and TCRbeta cDNA through two nested PCRs lasting around 15 and 10 cycles. From its re-call of the 5' RACE reads, TCRdb lists each CDR3 protein once, without DNA. Listed are around 210,000 distinct CDR3 sequences; approximately 7.7% falls within the top ten. Blood samples of roughly 2.5 ml were drawn from every donor. After skipping T cell sorting, the authors isolated total RNA from whole blood.

Input material: blood. The TCR was taken from a human donor with ulcerative colitis or Crohn's disease, or a healthy co-twin of an affected twin (not recorded which). The chain employs TRBV6-2 or TRBV6-3 and TRBJ1-5; the D gene TCRdb calls, TRBD1, cannot be checked with no DNA. The CDR3 spells CASSSGLGQPQHF.